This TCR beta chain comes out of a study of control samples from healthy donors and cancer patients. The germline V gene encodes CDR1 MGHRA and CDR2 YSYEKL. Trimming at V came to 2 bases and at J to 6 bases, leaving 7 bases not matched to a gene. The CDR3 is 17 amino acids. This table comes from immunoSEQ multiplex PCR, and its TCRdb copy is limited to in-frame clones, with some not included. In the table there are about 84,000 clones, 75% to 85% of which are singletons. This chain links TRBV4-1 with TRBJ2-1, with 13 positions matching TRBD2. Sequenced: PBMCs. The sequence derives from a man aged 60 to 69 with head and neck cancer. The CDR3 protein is CASSQQPRTSGSNEQFF. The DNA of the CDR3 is TGCGCCAGCAGCCAACAACCCCGGACTAGCGGGAGCAATGAGCAGTTCTTC.